The rows below give T cell receptor beta chains drawn from one sample of a study of blood T cell repertoires in COVID-19. Repertoires were generated with immunoSEQ multiplex PCR, while TCRdb's copy carries only in-frame clones and drops some. The sample lists around 60,000 clones, around 90% occurring once. Source material: peripheral blood. These receptor sequences come from a woman aged 80 or older with active COVID-19. Each CDR3 is given with its conserved first and last residue. A D gene is named only where the DNA matches it firmly. A row's size may be missing; if present it is once, few, many or a size class.

j_call,d_call,v_call,clone_size,cdr3_nt,cdr3_aa
TRBJ2-3,-,TRBV6-5,-,TGTGCCAGCGGAGGGGACTTAACAGATACGCAGTATTTT,CASGGDLTDTQYF
TRBJ2-5,TRBD2,TRBV30,-,TGTGCCTGGAGTGTCTTCGCTAGCGGGAGAGGAGAGACCCAGTACTTC,CAWSVFASGRGETQYF
TRBJ2-6,TRBD1,TRBV6-1,-,TGTGCCAGCAGTGGTGTATGGGGACAGGGTAGCTCTGGGGCCAACGTCCTGACTTTC,CASSGVWGQGSSGANVLTF
TRBJ1-3,-,TRBV15,-,TGTGCCACCAGCAGAGACCAGACAGTCTCTGGAAACACCATATATTTT,CATSRDQTVSGNTIYF
TRBJ2-5,-,TRBV6-5,-,TGTGCCAGCAGTTACTCGGAGTACCAAGAGACCCAGTACTTC,CASSYSEYQETQYF
TRBJ1-5,TRBD1,TRBV7-2,-,TGTGCCAGCAGCCTATACAGGGGGCGCGGCAATCAGCCCCAGCATTTT,CASSLYRGRGNQPQHF
TRBJ1-2,TRBD1,TRBV28,-,TGTGCCAGCAGTTTATTTTCCGGACAGGGGGATGGCTACACCTTC,CASSLFSGQGDGYTF
TRBJ2-5,TRBD1,TRBV2,-,TGTGCCAGCAGGTTGGACAGGAACCAAGAGACCCAGTACTTC,CASRLDRNQETQYF
TRBJ1-6,TRBD1,TRBV6-6,-,TGTGCCAGCAGTTATACAGGGGGCAGTTCACCCCTCCACTTT,CASSYTGGSSPLHF
TRBJ1-3,TRBD1,TRBV4-1,-,TGCGCCAGCAGCCAAGATTGGGGACAGGGGGCGGCGGACACCATATATTTT,CASSQDWGQGAADTIYF
TRBJ1-1,-,TRBV18,-,TGTGCCAGCTCTATCGGACAACTTAATGAAGCTTTCTTT,CASSIGQLNEAFF
TRBJ2-1,TRBD2,TRBV7-9,-,TGTGCCAGCGGAAGAGCGGGAGTCCCCTACAATGAGCAGTTCTTC,CASGRAGVPYNEQFF
TRBJ2-3,-,TRBV5-1,once,TGCGCCAGCAGGACTAGATTCCAGACAGATACGCAGTATTTT,CASRTRFQTDTQYF
TRBJ1-5,-,TRBV4-2,-,TGTGCCAGCAGCCAAGAGGCAGTTTATAGCAATCAGCCCCAGCATTTT,CASSQEAVYSNQPQHF
TRBJ1-2,-,TRBV19,-,TGTGCCAGTACCGGGAGAGCTAACTATGGCTACACCTTC,CASTGRANYGYTF
TRBJ2-3,TRBD1,TRBV10-3,-,TGTGCCATCAGTGAACGGGACAGGAGCACAGATACGCAGTATTTT,CAISERDRSTDTQYF
TRBJ2-5,TRBD2,TRBV7-2,once,TGTGCCAGCAGCTTAATAGCGGGGGGGAAAGAGACCCAGTACTTC,CASSLIAGGKETQYF
TRBJ2-3,-,TRBV29-1,-,TGCAGCGTCCGACAGGCGAGCACAGATACGCAGTATTTT,CSVRQASTDTQYF
TRBJ2-3,-,TRBV28,-,TGTGCCAGCAGTCCCCGGACAAGCACAGATACGCAGTATTTT,CASSPRTSTDTQYF